The next 23 T cell receptor beta chains were all read from a single sample in a study of T-cell memory formation after mild COVID-19. TCRdb passed the 5' RACE reads through MiXCR, listing each CDR3 protein once. The sample gives fewer than 700,000 distinct CDR3 sequences, about 20% of which show up once; under 8.5% is in the top ten. The sample taken for sequencing was PBMCs or a T cell subset sorted from them (not recorded which). The source is an adult woman who had mild COVID-19 (a few samples of this study predate the infection). Cell type and time point are not known.

This clonotype appeared many times. The chain couples TRBV27 to TRBJ2-7, with D maybe TRBD1 (6 bases). Germline V gives CDR1 MNHEY, CDR2 SMNVEV (reference sequence). V lost 5 bases and J 2 bases, leaving 10 bases between the germline ends. This CDR3 spans 13 amino acids. The CDR3 reads CASSLRGTYEQYF. The CDR3, as DNA: TGTGCCAGCAGTCTCAGGGGAACCTACGAGCAGTACTTC.

This clonotype came up a few times. The chain couples TRBV21-1 to TRBJ2-1; the table's D call TRBD1 went unverified against the DNA. TRBV21-1 represents a pseudogene. The CDR3 runs to 12 residues. The CDR3 is CASSKPKWGAFF. Written as DNA, the CDR3 is TGTGCCAGCAGCAAACCGAAGTGGGGGGCCTTCTTC.

This chain uses TRBV6-5 with TRBJ2-5; D is perhaps TRBD2 (6 bases). This CDR3 region has 14 residues. Between the trimmed V and J ends, which lost 2 bases and 0 bases, there was a span of 7 bases. Germline V gene sequence: CDR1 MNHEY, CDR2 SVGAGI. The CDR3 region is CASSYRGYQETQYF. The DNA of the CDR3 is TGTGCCAGCAGTTACCGGGGGTACCAAGAGACCCAGTACTTC.

This sequence joins TRBV12-3 or TRBV12-4 and TRBJ2-3; D is unclear. V gave up 7 bases and J gave up 0 bases, with 17 bases separating them. This CDR3 contains 16 residues. The CDR3 bases are TGTGCCAGCACCCCCCCTGGGATACGGAGCACAGATACGCAGTATTTT. Translating gives CASTPPGIRSTDTQYF.

The chain uses TRBV20-1 and TRBJ2-7; D gene ambiguous. Germline V gene sequence: CDR1 DFQATT, CDR2 SNEGSKA (reference sequence). CDR3 length equals 13 residues. The V end was cut by 1 base, the J end by 3 bases, with 10 bases between. The CDR3 here is CSARALQSYEQYF. CDR3 DNA sequence: TGCAGTGCTAGAGCCTTACAGAGCTACGAGCAGTACTTC.

This rearrangement joins TRBV7-2 to TRBJ1-4; a possible D gene is TRBD1 (5 bases). Trimming cost V 2 bases and J 2 bases, with 9 bases left between them. The germline V gene has CDR1 SGHTA and CDR2 FQGNSA. The CDR3 spans 15 residues. CDR3 sequence (DNA): TGTGCCAGCAGCTTATTCAGGGCGACTAATGAAAAACTGTTTTTT. It translates to CASSLFRATNEKLFF.

This clonotype has a handful of counts. This chain connects TRBV6-2 or TRBV6-3 to TRBJ2-3; maybe TRBD1 (6 bases). V dropped 6 bases and J dropped 0 bases, with 13 bases sitting between them. This CDR3 region has 15 residues. CDR1 and CDR2 (germline): MNHEY, SVGEGT. As DNA, the CDR3 is TGTGCCAGCAGCGCCCAGGGGTCCAGCACAGATACGCAGTATTTT. This codes for CASSAQGSSTDTQYF.

This sequence joins TRBV7-2 and TRBJ2-7; D not resolved. From germline, CDR1 is SGHTA and CDR2 FQGNSA. V gave up 1 base and J gave up 3 bases, with 13 bases separating them. This CDR3 contains 15 residues. CDR3 nucleotide sequence: TGTGCCAGCAGCTTAGTAAGTCAGGTGGGCTACGAGCAGTACTTC. It is translated as CASSLVSQVGYEQYF.

This clonotype has more than one count but fewer than ten. The chain has TRBV3-1 and TRBJ2-3, with TRBD2 identical over 11 bases. V lost 6 bases and J lost 8; bases outside the gene matches: 13. Germline V gene lookup returns CDR1 LGHDT and CDR2 YNNKEL (reference sequence). CDR3 length: 16 amino acids. CDR3 DNA: TGTGCCAGCAGGAACTCTAGCGGGGGGCAACGTTCTACGCAGTATTTT. Translating it yields CASRNSSGGQRSTQYF.

This clonotype appeared a few times. The chain is built from TRBV5-1 and TRBJ1-5, with D possibly TRBD1 on 6 matching bases. Germline assignment: CDR1 SGHRS and CDR2 YFSETQ. CDR3 length equals 14 residues. V lost 0 bases and J lost 6, with 10 bases in between. This CDR3 reads CASSLEGRGQPQHF. CDR3 DNA: TGCGCCAGCAGCTTGGAGGGCAGGGGTCAGCCCCAGCATTTT.

The chain uses TRBV18 and TRBJ1-6; 9 nucleotides agree with TRBD1. V lost 0 bases, J lost 7 bases, and 7 bases stayed unmatched. Germline loops: CDR1 KGHSH, CDR2 LQKENI. This CDR3 is built from 17 residues. The CDR3 region has the DNA TGTGCCAGCTCACCACCGAAATCCGGACAGGGGAATTCACCCCTCCACTTT. Its protein product is CASSPPKSGQGNSPLHF. Looking up the rest from reference TRBV18 and TRBJ1-6 gives the full variable domain: NAGVMQNPRHLVRRRGQEARLRCSPMKGHSHVYWYRQLPEEGLKFMVYLQKENIIDESGMPKERFSAEFPKEGPSILRIQQVVRGDSAAYFCASSPPKSGQGNSPLHFGNGTRLTVT.

This clonotype came up a few times. CDR3 amino acids: CASSTASTASSGNTIYF. CDR3 coding DNA: TGTGCCAGCAGCACCGCCTCTACTGCGAGCTCTGGAAACACCATATATTTT. J is TRBJ1-3 and V is TRBV7-6; D call uncertain. The CDR3 is made up of 17 amino acids. Trimming removed 5 bases at V and 0 bases at J, with 17 bases between. Germline values: CDR1 SGHVS, CDR2 FNYEAQ. Variable domain in full (rest from reference TRBV7-6 and TRBJ1-3): GAGVSQSPRYKVTKRGQDVALRCDPISGHVSLYWYRQALGQGPEFLTYFNYEAQQDKSGLPNDRFSAERPEGSISTLTIQRTEQRDSAMYRCASSTASTASSGNTIYFGEGSWLTVV.

The table lists this clonotype with a few counts. This chain uses TRBV4-1 with TRBJ2-2; the D gene is possibly TRBD2 (6 bases). Germline V gene data show CDR1 as MGHRA and CDR2 as YSYEKL. V was trimmed by 1 base and J by 7 bases, leaving 13 bases between them. CDR3 size: 15 residues. CDR3 DNA sequence: TGCGCCAGCAGCCAAGTGAATCGGGGGATCGGGGAGCTGTTTTTT. Translation gives CASSQVNRGIGELFF.

The chain carries TRBV6-2 or TRBV6-3 and TRBJ2-1, with 8 nucleotides matching TRBD2. J gave up 14 bases and V 0 bases, and 9 bases lay outside the gene matches. CDR3 length: 14 residues. CDR1 is MNHEY, CDR2 SVGEGT, per germline. The CDR3 bases are TGTGCCAGCAGTTACTCGTTCAGCGGGAGTAGGGAGTTCTTC. Amino acids: CASSYSFSGSREFF.

This rearrangement joins TRBV7-9 to TRBJ2-1; D is possibly TRBD1 or TRBD2 (6 bases each). Germline V gene sequence: CDR1 SEHNR, CDR2 FQNEAQ (reference sequence). The CDR3 is 13 residues long. Trimming cost V 6 bases and J 2 bases, with 8 bases left between them. CDR3 nucleotide sequence: TGTGCCAGCAGAGGGGGGACCTACAATGAGCAGTTCTTC. This encodes CASRGGTYNEQFF.

This clonotype came up a few times. This chain connects TRBV7-9 to TRBJ2-7; D is perhaps TRBD1 (5 bases). The CDR3 consists of 12 residues. Trimming cost V 3 bases and J 6 bases, with 9 bases left between them. The germline V gene has CDR1 SEHNR and CDR2 FQNEAQ (reference sequence). CDR3 residues: CASSFRTREQYF. CDR3 DNA sequence: TGTGCCAGCAGCTTCCGGACACGCGAGCAGTACTTC.

This clonotype was observed at least ten times. V is TRBV5-1 and J is TRBJ1-3, with a tentative D call TRBD1 (6 bases). This CDR3 region has 16 residues. The ends were cut back, 10 bases at V and 1 base at J, with 21 bases in the middle. Germline V gene sequence: CDR1 SGHRS, CDR2 YFSETQ. The CDR3 loop reads CAWWGAGARSGNTIYF. CDR3 DNA: TGCGCCTGGTGGGGGGCCGGGGCGAGGTCTGGAAACACCATATATTTT.

This chain connects TRBV18 to TRBJ1-6; D ambiguous. Trimming left V 2 bases short and J 4 bases short, with 9 bases between. CDR1 KGHSH and CDR2 LQKENI come from the germline V gene. The CDR3 consists of 15 residues. CDR3 DNA sequence: TGTGCCAGCTCACCAAGGCCGTTGTATAATTCACCCCTCCACTTT. It specifies CASSPRPLYNSPLHF.

There are a few counts of this clonotype. V usage is TRBV5-1 and J usage is TRBJ2-1; 8 positions match TRBD1. Losses at the gene ends were 0 bases for V and 5 bases for J; bases not matched to a gene: 7. The CDR3 runs to 16 residues. The germline V gene has CDR1 SGHRS and CDR2 YFSETQ. Here the CDR3 reads CASSLVGTGGNNEQFF. The CDR3 region has the DNA TGCGCCAGCAGCTTGGTAGGGACAGGCGGCAACAATGAGCAGTTCTTC.

J is TRBJ1-1 and V is TRBV5-1; D is ambiguous. V gave up 4 bases and J gave up 0 bases, with 16 bases separating them. Germline CDR1 is SGHRS and CDR2 is YFSETQ. The CDR3 has 16 amino acids. CDR3 in amino acids: CASSPTPVQLNTEAFF. CDR3 nucleotide sequence: TGCGCCAGCAGCCCTACACCGGTTCAGCTGAACACTGAAGCTTTCTTT. The full variable domain, with the rest looked up from reference TRBV5-1 and TRBJ1-1, is KAGVTQTPRYLIKTRGQQVTLSCSPISGHRSVSWYQQTPGQGLQFLFEYFSETQRNKGNFPGRFSGRQFSNSRSEMNVSTLELGDSALYLCASSPTPVQLNTEAFFGQGTRLTVV.

CDR3 DNA: TGCAGTGCTAATTCCGGGGCGCGGTATGGCTACACCTTC. Amino acids: CSANSGARYGYTF. This chain uses TRBV20-1 with TRBJ1-2; a weak D match, TRBD1 (5 bases). V lost 4 bases and J lost 5, with 14 bases in between. CDR1 and CDR2 (germline): DFQATT, SNEGSKA (reference sequence). This CDR3 is built from 13 residues.

This clonotype has a handful of counts. The genes are TRBV7-9 and TRBJ1-2, with 8 bases aligning to TRBD1. V shed 2 bases, J shed 6 bases, and the junction held 11 bases outside the gene matches. CDR3 size: 16 residues. The germline gives CDR1 SEHNR, CDR2 FQNEAQ (reference sequence). CDR3 sequence reads: CASSLIQAGTGHGYTF. As DNA, the CDR3 is TGTGCCAGCAGCTTAATCCAGGCCGGGACAGGTCATGGCTACACCTTC.

The V gene is TRBV7-3, the J gene TRBJ2-5, with D unclear. Trimming pared 5 bases from V and 1 base from J, leaving 17 bases between. The CDR3 length is 16 residues. The germline gives CDR1 SGHTA, CDR2 FQGTGA. CDR3 nucleotide sequence: TGTGCCAGCAGCCTAGGTGTAAATCGTGGCCAAGAGACCCAGTACTTC. As protein: CASSLGVNRGQETQYF.